The T cell receptor beta chain described here comes from a study of OX40 agonist ivuxolimab in advanced cancers. The table came from immunoSEQ multiplex PCR; TCRdb's copy has only in-frame clones and leaves some out. Of some 75,000 clones listed, less than 90% are singletons. Sequences were derived from CD4+ or CD8+ T cells sorted from blood, sampled in a trial of the OX40 agonist ivuxolimab. The sequence was collected from an adult with an advanced solid tumor such as melanoma, head and neck, liver or kidney cancer.

The CDR3 coding sequence is TGTGCCAGCAGTGGAACCGGGGGAGACGAGCAGTACTTC. It translates to CASSGTGGDEQYF. The chain uses TRBV2 and TRBJ2-7, with D possibly being TRBD2 (6 bases). The CDR3 spans 13 residues. CDR1 and CDR2 (germline): SNHLY, FYNNEI. V was cut by 4 bases and J by 5 bases, with 12 bases left in between.